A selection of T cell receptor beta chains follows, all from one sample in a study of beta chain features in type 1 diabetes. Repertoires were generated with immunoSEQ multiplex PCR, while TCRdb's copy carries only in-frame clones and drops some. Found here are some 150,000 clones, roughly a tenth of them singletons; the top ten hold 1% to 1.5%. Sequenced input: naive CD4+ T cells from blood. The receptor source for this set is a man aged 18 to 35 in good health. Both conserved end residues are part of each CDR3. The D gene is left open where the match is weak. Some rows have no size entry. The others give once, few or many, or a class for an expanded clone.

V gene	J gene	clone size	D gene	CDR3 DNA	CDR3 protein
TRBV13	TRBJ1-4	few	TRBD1	TGTGCCAGCAGCTCTAGCGACGGGACAGGGGAAAAACTGTTTTTT	CASSSSDGTGEKLFF
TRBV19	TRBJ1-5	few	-	TGTGCCAGTAGTGGGCCACGACAAAATCAGCCCCAGCATTTT	CASSGPRQNQPQHF
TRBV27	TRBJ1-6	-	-	TGTGCCAGCAGAGCGCCTTGGTCCTATAATTCACCCCTCCACTTT	CASRAPWSYNSPLHF
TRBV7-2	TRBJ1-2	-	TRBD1	TGTGCCAGCAGCTTTGGGGGACAGTGGGCAAACTATGGCTACACCTTC	CASSFGGQWANYGYTF
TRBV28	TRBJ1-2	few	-	TGTGCCAGCAGGGCCCGGGAGTATGGCTACACCTTC	CASRAREYGYTF
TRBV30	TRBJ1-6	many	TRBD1	TGTGCCTGGAGTGAGACAGGGTATTCACCCCTCCACTTT	CAWSETGYSPLHF
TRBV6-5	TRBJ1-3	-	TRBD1	TGTGCCAGCAGTTACATGACAGGGTCTTCTGGAAACACCATATATTTT	CASSYMTGSSGNTIYF
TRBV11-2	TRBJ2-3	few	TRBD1	TGTGCCAGCAGCTTAGGGACAGGGGCAGATACGCAGTATTTT	CASSLGTGADTQYF
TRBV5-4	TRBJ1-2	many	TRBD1	TGTGCCAGCAGACCCGGGACAGGATATGGCTATGGCTACACCTTC	CASRPGTGYGYGYTF
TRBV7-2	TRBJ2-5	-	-	TGTGCCAGCAGCCCTCAGCGGGCCCTTCAAGAGACCCAGTACTTC	CASSPQRALQETQYF
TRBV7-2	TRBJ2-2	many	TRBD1	TGTGCCAGCAGCCTATACAGGGGGACGAACACCGGGGAGCTGTTTTTT	CASSLYRGTNTGELFF
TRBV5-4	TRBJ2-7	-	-	TGTGCCAGCAGCCGGGAGCGGGCCCCGACCTACGAGCAGTACTTC	CASSRERAPTYEQYF
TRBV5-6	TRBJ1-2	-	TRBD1	TGTGCCAGCAGCTTCAGGACAGGGGTTTATGGCTACACCTTC	CASSFRTGVYGYTF
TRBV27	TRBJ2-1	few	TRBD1	TGTGCCAGCAGGGTAGGGGGCGGTCACAATGAGCAGTTCTTC	CASRVGGGHNEQFF
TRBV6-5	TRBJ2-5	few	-	TGTGCCAGCAAAACCGGGACAAATGAAGAGACCCAGTACTTC	CASKTGTNEETQYF
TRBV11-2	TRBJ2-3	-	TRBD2	TGTGCCAGCAGCTTAGTAGCGGGGGGACCAGATACGCAGTATTTT	CASSLVAGGPDTQYF
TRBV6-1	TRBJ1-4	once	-	TGTGCCAGCAGTGATATCGGTCCGGGGATAGGGGAAAAACTGTTTTTT	CASSDIGPGIGEKLFF
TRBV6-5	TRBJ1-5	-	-	TGTGCCAGCAGTAGGACTGGGAGCTGGCCCCAGCATTTT	CASSRTGSWPQHF
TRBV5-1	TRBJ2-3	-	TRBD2	TGCGCCAGCAGCTTGGAGTCGGTAGCGGGGGCAGATACGCAGTATTTT	CASSLESVAGADTQYF
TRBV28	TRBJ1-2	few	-	TGTGCCAGCAGTTCGTACCTCAGGGAAGGCTACACCTTC	CASSSYLREGYTF
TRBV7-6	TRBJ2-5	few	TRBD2	TGTGCCAGCAGCCCGGGACTAGCCGAAGAGACCCAGTACTTC	CASSPGLAEETQYF
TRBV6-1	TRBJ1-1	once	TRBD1	TGTGCCAGCAGTCATGCAGGGGGTATGAACACTGAAGCTTTCTTT	CASSHAGGMNTEAFF
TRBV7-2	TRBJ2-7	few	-	TGTGCCAGCAGCTTCTCGGCGGACTACGAGCAGTACTTC	CASSFSADYEQYF
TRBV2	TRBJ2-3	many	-	TGTGCCAGCAGTAAGGACTACACAGATACGCAGTATTTT	CASSKDYTDTQYF
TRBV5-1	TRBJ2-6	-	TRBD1	TGCGCCAGCAGCTCAGGGACAGCTGGGGCCAACGTCCTGACTTTC	CASSSGTAGANVLTF
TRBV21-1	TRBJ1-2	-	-	TGTGCCAGCAGCTCCCACCGGAAAGACAGGGGCTATGGCTACACCTTC	CASSSHRKDRGYGYTF
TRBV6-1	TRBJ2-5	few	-	TGTGCCAGCAGTGGGCACGGGGTGGAGACCCAGTACTTC	CASSGHGVETQYF
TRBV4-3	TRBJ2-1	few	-	TGCGCCAGCAGCGAGCCGGGGTACTCCTACAATGAGCAGTTCTTC	CASSEPGYSYNEQFF
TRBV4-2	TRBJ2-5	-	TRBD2	TGTGCCAGCAGCCGGGGGGGTTCTGAAGAGATCCAGTACTTC	CASSRGGSEEIQYF
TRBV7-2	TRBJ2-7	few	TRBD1	TGTGCCAGCAGCTACAACAGGGGTTCCTACGAGCAGTACTTC	CASSYNRGSYEQYF
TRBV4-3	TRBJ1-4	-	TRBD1	TGCGCCAGCAGCCGCATACAGGGGCTGCGGGAAAAACTGTTTTTT	CASSRIQGLREKLFF
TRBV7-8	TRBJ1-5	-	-	TGTGCCAGCAGGCGCGGGGGGCGCGAGGACCAGCCCCAGCATTTT	CASRRGGREDQPQHF
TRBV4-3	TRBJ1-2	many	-	TGCGCCAGCAGCCAAGGCGACTTTGTGAGCTATGGCTACACCTTC	CASSQGDFVSYGYTF
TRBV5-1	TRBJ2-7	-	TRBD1	TGCGCCAGCAGCGCCACCCTCCGGGACAGCTCCTACGAGCAGTACTTC	CASSATLRDSSYEQYF
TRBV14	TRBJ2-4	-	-	TGTGCCAGCAGCCACAGGCTAGCCAAAAACATTCAGTACTTC	CASSHRLAKNIQYF